This TCR beta chain was observed in a study of regulatory T cells in long-lasting Graves disease. Study results and limitations: Repertoires from persistent disease leaned toward TRBV28, TRBJ1-2 and TRBJ2-5.

The authors built TCR beta libraries using iRepertoire HTBI primers and Arm-PCR of CDR3 regions. TCRdb reprocessed the multiplex PCR reads with MiXCR, giving one entry per CDR3 protein. The table shows fewer than 650,000 distinct CDR3 sequences, with 15% to 20% occurring only once. In this sample, this clonotype turned up many times. The antigen remains undetermined. Sample time point: newly diagnosed GD, antithyroid drugs for less than 3 months. From RNA extracted from PBMCs, the TCR library was made. An endocrinology department located in Xi'an, China, was where the patients came from. The CDR3 length is 13 residues. The V and J ends lost 6 bases and 3 bases respectively, with 11 bases between them. Germline CDR1 reads LGHNT; CDR2 reads FRNRAP. These data also formed part of another study, on T cells in Graves' hyperthyroidism and ophthalmopathy. That source adds: First-round RT-PCR with HTBI primers amplified the TCR CDR3 region.

This rearrangement joins TRBV12-5 to TRBJ1-1; D is perhaps TRBD1 (5 bases). The clonotype originates from a man younger than 30 with Graves disease. This specimen was peripheral blood mononuclear cells (PBMCs), taken at new diagnosis, from a patient treated with antithyroid drugs. Here the CDR3 DNA reads TGTGCTAGTGGCGCCAGGGAAGACACTGAAGCTTTCTTT. Encoded protein: CASGAREDTEAFF. The full variable domain, its missing parts supplied by reference TRBV12-5 and TRBJ1-1, is DARVTQTPRHKVTEMGQEVTMRCQPILGHNTVFWYRQTMMQGLELLAYFRNRAPLDDSGMPKDRFSAEMPDATLATLKIQPSEPRDSAVYFCASGAREDTEAFFGQGTRLTVV.